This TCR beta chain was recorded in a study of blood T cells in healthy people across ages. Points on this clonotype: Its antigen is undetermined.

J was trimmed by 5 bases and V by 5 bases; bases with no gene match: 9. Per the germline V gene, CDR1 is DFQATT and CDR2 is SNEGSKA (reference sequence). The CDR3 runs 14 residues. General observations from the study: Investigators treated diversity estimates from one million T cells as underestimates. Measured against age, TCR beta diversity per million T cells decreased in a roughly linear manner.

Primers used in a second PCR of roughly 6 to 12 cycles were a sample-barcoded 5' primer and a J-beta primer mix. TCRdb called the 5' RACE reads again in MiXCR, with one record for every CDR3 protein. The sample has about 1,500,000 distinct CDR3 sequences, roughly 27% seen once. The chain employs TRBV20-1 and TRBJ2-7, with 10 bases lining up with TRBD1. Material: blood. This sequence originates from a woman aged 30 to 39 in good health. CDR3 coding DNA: TGCAGTGCTTCTTACCGGGACAGGGGCAACGAGCAGTACTTC. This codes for CSASYRDRGNEQYF.